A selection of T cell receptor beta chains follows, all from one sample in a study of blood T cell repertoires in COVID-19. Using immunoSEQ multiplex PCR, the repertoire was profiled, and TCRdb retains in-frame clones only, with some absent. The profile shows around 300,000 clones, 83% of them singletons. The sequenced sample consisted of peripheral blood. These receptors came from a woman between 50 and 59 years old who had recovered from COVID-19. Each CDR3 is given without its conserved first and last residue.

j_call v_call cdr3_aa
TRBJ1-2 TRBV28 ASSTGSQGPYGYT
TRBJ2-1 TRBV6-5 ASRRQGYEQF
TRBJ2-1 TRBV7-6 ASSLVASTSNNEQF
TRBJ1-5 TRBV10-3 AISDVSKTQH
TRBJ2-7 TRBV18 ASSRASGTYEQY
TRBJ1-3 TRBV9 ASSAYSGNTIY
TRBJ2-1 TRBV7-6 ASSRALAGTGGNHEQF
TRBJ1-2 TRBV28 ASKTPGQGKRGYT
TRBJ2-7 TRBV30 AWSRGQTYEQY
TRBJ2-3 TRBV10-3 AIKEAISTDTQY
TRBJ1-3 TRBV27 ASSRIAGPSGNTIY
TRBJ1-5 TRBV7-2 ASSIGGARQPQH
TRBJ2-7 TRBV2 ASRPGQSSYEQY
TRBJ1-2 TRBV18 ASSPPGQGQYGYT
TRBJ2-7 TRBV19 ASSIGGASYEQY
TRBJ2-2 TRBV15 ATSRDREGELF
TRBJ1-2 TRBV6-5 ASSAQTGGGYGYT
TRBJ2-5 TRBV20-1 SAIRGDQY
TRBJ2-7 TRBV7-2 ASSPRYEQY
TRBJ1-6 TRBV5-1 ASSLRTGYMDSPLH
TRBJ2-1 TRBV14 ASSQLGQSLGDEQF
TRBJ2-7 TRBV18 ASSPGTGDTYEQY
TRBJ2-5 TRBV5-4 ASSLDGSGGSKETQY
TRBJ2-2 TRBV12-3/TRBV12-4 ASRAVIGELF
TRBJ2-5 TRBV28 ASSLPRQGMGQETQY
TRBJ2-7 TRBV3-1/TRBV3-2 ASSLTASSYEQY
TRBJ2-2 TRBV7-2 ASSQQGIVAGELF
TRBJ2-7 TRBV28 ASSFQGSYEQY
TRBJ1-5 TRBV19 ASSIARARQPQH
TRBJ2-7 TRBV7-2 ASSKRGLAGDYEQY
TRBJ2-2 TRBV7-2 ASSLAPDRVTGELF
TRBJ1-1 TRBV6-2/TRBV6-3 ASSLYRTITEAF
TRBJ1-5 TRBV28 ASTPSDKIGNQPQH
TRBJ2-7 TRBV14 ASRFSGGSSYEQY
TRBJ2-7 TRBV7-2 ASSLGSGGRYEQY
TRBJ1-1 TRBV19 ASSRQVTLGTEAF
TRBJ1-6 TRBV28 ASSLGTGNSPLH
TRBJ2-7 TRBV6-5 ATRQGFHEQY
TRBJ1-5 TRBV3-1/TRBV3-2 ASSPGTGDQPQH
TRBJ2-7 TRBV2 ASKPGQGTYEQY
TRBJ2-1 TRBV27 ASSFPGLAVNEQF
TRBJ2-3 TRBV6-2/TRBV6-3 ASSQGTSGVSTDTQY
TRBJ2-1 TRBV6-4 ASSPSGGAIDEQF
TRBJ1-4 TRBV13 ASSFRRQGREEKLF
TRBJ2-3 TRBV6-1 ASSEAGDRADTQY
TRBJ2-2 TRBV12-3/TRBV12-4 ASSQTGELF
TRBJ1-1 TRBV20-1 SAPDSAEAF
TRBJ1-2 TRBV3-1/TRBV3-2 ASSQDWREYRDSNYGYT
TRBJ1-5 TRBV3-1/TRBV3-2 ASSQTGQNQPQH
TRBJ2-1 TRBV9 ASSTGTSGNEQF
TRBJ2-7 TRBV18 ASSPPRDRGEQY
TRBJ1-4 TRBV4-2 ASSQDNVRQGGGEKLF
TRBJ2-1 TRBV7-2 ASNSLGQFEQF
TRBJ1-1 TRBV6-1 ASSEARIDTEAF
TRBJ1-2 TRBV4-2 ASSQEVQGVYGYT
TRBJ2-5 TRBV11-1 ASKGRGLAEETQY